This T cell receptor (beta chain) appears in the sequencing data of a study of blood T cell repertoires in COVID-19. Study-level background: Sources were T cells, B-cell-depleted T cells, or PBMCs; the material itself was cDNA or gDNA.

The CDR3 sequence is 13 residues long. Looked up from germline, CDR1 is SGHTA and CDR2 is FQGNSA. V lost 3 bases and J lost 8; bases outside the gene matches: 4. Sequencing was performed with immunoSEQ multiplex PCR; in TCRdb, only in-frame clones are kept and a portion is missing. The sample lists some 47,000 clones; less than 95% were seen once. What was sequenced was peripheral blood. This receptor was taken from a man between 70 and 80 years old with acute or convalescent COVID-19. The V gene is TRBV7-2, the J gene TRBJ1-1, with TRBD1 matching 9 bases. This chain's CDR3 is CASSLYRGREAFF. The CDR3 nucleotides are TGTGCCAGCAGCTTGTACAGGGGGCGGGAAGCTTTCTTT.